A single sample gave rise to the 21 T cell receptor beta chains below, sequenced in a study of blood T cell repertoires in COVID-19. Profiling relied on immunoSEQ multiplex PCR, and the TCRdb table lists in-frame clones only, not all of them. The sample includes about 280,000 clones, approximately 88% seen only once; the top ten take approximately 8.8%. What was sequenced was peripheral blood. All receptors come from a man between 18 and 29 years old with active or convalescent COVID-19.

The CDR3 here is CASSLWDRGRDTQYF. The CDR3 DNA sequence: TGTGCCAGCAGCTTATGGGACAGGGGGCGCGACACGCAGTATTTT. The V call is TRBV7-6, the J call TRBJ2-3; TRBD1 agrees at 12 bases. CDR3 length equals 15 residues. V was clipped by 2 bases and J by 9 bases; unmatched bases: 6. The germline V gene encodes CDR1 SGHVS and CDR2 FNYEAQ.

The V call is TRBV5-1, the J call TRBJ1-1; D is possibly TRBD1 (6 bases). Germline assignment: CDR1 SGHRS and CDR2 YFSETQ. The CDR3 covers 16 residues. V dropped 2 bases and J dropped 2 bases, with 16 bases sitting between them. This CDR3 is CASSFTDRRSNTEAFF. The CDR3 DNA reads as TGCGCCAGCAGCTTTACTGACAGGAGATCTAACACTGAAGCTTTCTTT.

This chain uses TRBV5-6 with TRBJ2-5, with 8 bases aligning to TRBD1. CDR1 SGHDT and CDR2 YYEEEE come from the germline V gene. The CDR3 runs 13 residues. V lost 4 bases, J lost 5 bases, and 4 bases stayed unmatched. The CDR3: CASSTDRVETQYF. CDR3 DNA sequence: TGTGCCAGCAGCACGGACAGGGTTGAGACCCAGTACTTC. Drawing the rest from reference TRBV5-6 and TRBJ2-5, the complete variable domain is DAGVTQSPTHLIKTRGQQVTLRCSPKSGHDTVSWYQQALGQGPQFIFQYYEEEERQRGNFPDRFSGHQFPNYSSELNVNALLLGDSALYLCASSTDRVETQYFGPGTRLLVL.

A single count supports this clone. This chain joins TRBV3-1 (or the pseudogene TRBV3-2) and TRBJ2-1; D is unclear. Germline CDR1 LGHDT, CDR2 YNNKEL (reference sequence). The V gene lost 0 bases and the J gene lost 8 bases, with 17 bases spanning the gap. CDR3 length: 16 residues. This CDR3 reads CASSQDMFASIYEQFF. CDR3 in DNA: TGTGCCAGCAGCCAAGATATGTTTGCGTCAATCTATGAGCAGTTCTTC.

The V gene is TRBV2, the J gene TRBJ1-2, with 7 positions matching TRBD1. CDR3 length equals 13 residues. CDR1 is SNHLY and CDR2 is FYNNEI in the germline V gene. With V trimmed by 6 bases and J by 4 bases, 5 bases remained unmatched. CDR3 DNA sequence: TGTGCCAGCAGGGAGGGGGCAGCCTATGGCTACACCTTC. Amino acids: CASREGAAYGYTF. The variable domain in full, completed from reference TRBV2 and TRBJ1-2, reads EPEVTQTPSHQVTQMGQEVILRCVPISNHLYFYWYRQILGQKVEFLVSFYNNEISEKSEIFDDQFSVERPDGSNFTLKIRSTKLEDSAMYFCASREGAAYGYTFGSGTRLTVV.

This chain connects TRBV6-2 or TRBV6-3 to TRBJ2-3; a weak D match, TRBD2 (5 bases). CDR1 and CDR2 (germline): MNHEY, SVGEGT. The CDR3 sequence is 14 residues long. Trimming removed 2 bases from V and 2 bases from J, with 8 bases in between. The CDR3 nucleotides are TGTGCCAGCAGTTACACGGGATCCACAGATACGCAGTATTTT. Encoded protein: CASSYTGSTDTQYF.

J is TRBJ2-2 and V is TRBV19; a weak D match, TRBD2 (5 bases). The CDR3 spans 14 residues. Germline CDR1 and CDR2: LNHDA and SQIVND (reference sequence). The V end was cut by 6 bases, the J end by 1 base, with 9 bases between. CDR3 sequence reads: CASRTRGNTGELFF. Written as DNA, the CDR3 is TGTGCCAGTAGGACCCGGGGGAACACCGGGGAGCTGTTTTTT.

The V gene is TRBV6-5, the J gene TRBJ1-1; D is possibly TRBD1 (5 bases). V was clipped by 2 bases and J by 0 bases, with 7 bases between them. In germline, CDR1 is MNHEY, CDR2 SVGAGI. This CDR3 contains 14 residues. The CDR3 region is CASSYRTLNTEAFF. The CDR3, as DNA: TGTGCCAGCAGTTACCGGACATTGAACACTGAAGCTTTCTTT.

Comments on this clone: The germline gene is not matched at one end of the junction; a read error may be the cause. The V and J genes are TRBV7-2 and TRBJ2-7; 8 nucleotides agree with TRBD2. From germline, CDR1 is SGHTA and CDR2 FQGNSA. The CDR3 loop spans 13 amino acids. The CDR3 DNA is TGTGCCAGCAGCTTCGGGACTAGTGTCTTGGCTGACTTC. Translating gives CASSFGTSVLADF.

The rearrangement uses TRBV10-3 and TRBJ1-4; TRBD1 aligns across 7 bases. V was pared by 0 bases and J by 8 bases, with 12 bases of the junction left unmatched. This CDR3 spans 17 amino acids. The germline CDR1 and CDR2 sequences are ENHRY and SYGVKD. This chain's CDR3 is CAISESIAGGGGEKLFF. The CDR3 coding sequence is TGTGCCATCAGTGAGTCGATCGCAGGGGGAGGAGGAGAAAAACTGTTTTTT.

V gene TRBV5-1 combines with J gene TRBJ1-2; 9 nucleotides line up with TRBD1. The germline gives CDR1 SGHRS, CDR2 YFSETQ. CDR3 size: 14 residues. The trim removed 6 bases at V and 8 bases at J, leaving 11 bases unmatched. As DNA, the CDR3 is TGCGCCAGCATCATGACAGGGGGGAATTACGGCTACACCTTC. Encoded protein: CASIMTGGNYGYTF.

This clone was detected a few times. The genes are TRBV19 and TRBJ1-5; D call uncertain. Germline assignment: CDR1 LNHDA and CDR2 SQIVND (reference sequence). Trimming left V 0 bases short and J 6 bases short, with 6 bases between. This CDR3 contains 13 residues. Here the CDR3 reads CASSIERSQPQHF. The CDR3, as DNA: TGTGCCAGTAGTATAGAGAGGAGTCAGCCCCAGCATTTT.

The chain employs TRBV11-2 and TRBJ2-6, with TRBD1 matching 7 bases. The trim removed 5 bases at V and 4 bases at J, leaving 8 bases unmatched. CDR1 and CDR2 from the germline V gene are SGHAT and FQNNGV. The CDR3 runs 16 residues. CDR3 in amino acids: CASSPKTGNGANVLTF. CDR3 nucleotides: TGTGCCAGCAGCCCGAAGACAGGGAACGGGGCCAACGTCCTGACTTTC.

This clone is a singleton in its sample. The chain links TRBV4-3 to TRBJ2-1; possibly TRBD1 for D (5 bases). Between the trimmed V and J ends, which lost 1 base and 5 bases, there was a span of 18 bases. CDR1 LGHNA and CDR2 YSLEER come from the germline V gene. This CDR3 spans 17 amino acids. For the CDR3, the DNA is TGCGCCAGCAGCCAAGTTGACGACAGCCCGGCCAACAATGAGCAGTTCTTC. The encoded protein is CASSQVDDSPANNEQFF.

V gene TRBV19 combines with J gene TRBJ2-7; 7 bases agree with TRBD1. This CDR3 comprises 13 residues. V lost 6 bases and J lost 2; bases outside the gene matches: 4. Germline-derived CDR1 and CDR2 are LNHDA and SQIVND (reference sequence). This CDR3 reads CASRGQGAYEQYF. The CDR3, as DNA: TGTGCCAGTAGGGGGCAGGGGGCCTACGAGCAGTACTTC. Variable domain in full (rest from reference TRBV19 and TRBJ2-7): DGGITQSPKYLFRKEGQNVTLSCEQNLNHDAMYWYRQDPGQGLRLIYYSQIVNDFQKGDIAEGYSVSREKKESFPLTVTSAQKNPTAFYLCASRGQGAYEQYFGPGTRLTVT.

Here the CDR3 reads CASSSGRTYEQYF. As DNA, the CDR3 is TGCGCCAGCAGTTCAGGTAGAACCTACGAGCAGTACTTC. The rearrangement links TRBV10-1 to TRBJ2-7; no reliable D call. The CDR3 loop spans 13 amino acids. Trimming left V 5 bases short and J 2 bases short, with 10 bases between. Germline assignment: CDR1 WNHNN and CDR2 SYGVQD (reference sequence).

V is TRBV27 and J is TRBJ2-7; the match to TRBD1 covers 8 bases. Germline V lookup: CDR1 MNHEY, CDR2 SMNVEV (reference sequence). This CDR3 region has 16 residues. V was pared by 0 bases and J by 2 bases, with 6 bases of the junction left unmatched. DNA for the CDR3: TGTGCCAGCAGTTTATCCCGGACAGGGTTAGCCTACGAGCAGTACTTC. It yields the protein CASSLSRTGLAYEQYF.

The CDR3 loop is CATSGQGDDEQYF. CDR3 bases: TGTGCCACCTCGGGTCAGGGTGACGACGAGCAGTACTTC. The V gene is TRBV18, the J gene TRBJ2-7, with D possibly being TRBD1 (5 bases). Trimming shortened V by 10 bases and J by 5 bases, and 18 bases separated the two germline ends. From germline, CDR1 is KGHSH and CDR2 LQKENI. The CDR3 consists of 13 residues.

The chain is built from TRBV4-3 and TRBJ2-3; 8 bases are a match to TRBD2. This CDR3 is 17 amino acids long. Germline-derived CDR1 and CDR2 are LGHNA and YSLEER. V dropped 0 bases and J dropped 6; count of bases not matched to a gene: 11. The CDR3 is CASSQELASGPRDTQYF. CDR3 coding DNA: TGCGCCAGCAGCCAAGAATTGGCTAGCGGGCCCAGGGATACGCAGTATTTT.

The chain's CDR3 is CASSELGDTDTQYF. Here the CDR3 DNA reads TGTGCCAGCAGCGAGCTGGGCGACACAGATACGCAGTATTTT. This chain links TRBV7-3 with TRBJ2-3; D remains unclear. The CDR3 is 14 residues long. Deletions cut 5 bases from V and 2 bases from J, with 11 bases between. Germline V gene lookup returns CDR1 SGHTA and CDR2 FQGTGA.

The genes are TRBV7-2 and TRBJ1-2; the match to TRBD1 covers 8 bases. The CDR3 loop spans 14 amino acids. The germline CDR1 and CDR2 sequences are SGHTA and FQGNSA. V gave up 5 bases and J gave up 7 bases; unmatched junction bases: 9. CDR3 DNA: TGTGCCAGCAGCGACCGACAGGGGCGGAGTGGCTACACCTTC. Translating gives CASSDRQGRSGYTF.